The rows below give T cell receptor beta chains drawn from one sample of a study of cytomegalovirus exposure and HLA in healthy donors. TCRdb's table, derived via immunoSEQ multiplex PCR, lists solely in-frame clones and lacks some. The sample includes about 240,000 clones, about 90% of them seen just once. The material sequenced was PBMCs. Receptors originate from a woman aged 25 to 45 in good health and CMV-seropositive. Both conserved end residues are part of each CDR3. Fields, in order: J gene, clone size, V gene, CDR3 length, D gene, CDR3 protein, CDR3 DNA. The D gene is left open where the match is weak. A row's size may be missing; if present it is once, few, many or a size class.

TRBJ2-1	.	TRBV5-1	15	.	CASSLDASSYNEQFF	TGCGCCAGCAGCTTGGATGCGAGCTCCTACAATGAGCAGTTCTTC
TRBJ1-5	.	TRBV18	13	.	CASSPLHGGAQHF	TGTGCCAGCTCACCACTTCACGGGGGAGCCCAGCATTTT
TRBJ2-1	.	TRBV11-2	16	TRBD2	CASSPGTSGSYVLQFF	TGTGCCAGCAGCCCTGGGACTAGCGGGAGTTATGTATTGCAGTTCTTC
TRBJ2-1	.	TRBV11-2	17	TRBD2	CASSLDLAGGGYNEQFF	TGTGCCAGCAGCTTAGATCTAGCGGGAGGGGGGTACAATGAGCAGTTCTTC
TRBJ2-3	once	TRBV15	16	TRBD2	CATSRELLADTDTQYF	TGTGCCACCAGCAGAGAACTCCTAGCGGACACAGATACGCAGTATTTT
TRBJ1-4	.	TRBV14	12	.	CASSMFREKLFF	TGTGCCAGCAGCATGTTTCGGGAAAAACTGTTTTTT
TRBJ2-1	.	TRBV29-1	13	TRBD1	CSVRGIQGDEQFF	TGCAGCGTCAGGGGAATACAGGGGGATGAGCAGTTCTTC
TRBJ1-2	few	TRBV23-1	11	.	CARGQNYGYTF	TGCGCCAGAGGACAGAACTATGGCTACACCTTC
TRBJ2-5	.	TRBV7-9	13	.	CASTKAGRETQYF	TGTGCCAGCACCAAGGCGGGGAGGGAGACCCAGTACTTC
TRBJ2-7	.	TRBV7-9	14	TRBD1	CASSHATGDHEQYF	TGTGCCAGCAGCCACGCTACAGGGGATCACGAGCAGTACTTC
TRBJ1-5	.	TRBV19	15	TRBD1	CASSRDRGFNQPQHF	TGTGCCAGTAGTAGGGACAGGGGCTTTAATCAGCCCCAGCATTTT
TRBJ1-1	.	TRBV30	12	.	CAWTVPNTEAFF	TGTGCCTGGACAGTCCCGAACACTGAAGCTTTCTTT
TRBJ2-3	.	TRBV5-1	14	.	CASSLFSATDTQYF	TGCGCCAGCAGCTTGTTCAGTGCCACAGATACGCAGTATTTT
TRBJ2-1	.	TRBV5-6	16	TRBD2	CASSLVSLAGDGVQFF	TGTGCCAGCAGCTTGGTTAGTCTAGCGGGAGATGGTGTGCAGTTCTTC
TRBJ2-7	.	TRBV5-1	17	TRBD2	CASSLGLGLARSYEQYF	TGCGCCAGCAGCTTGGGTCTGGGACTAGCAAGATCCTACGAGCAGTACTTC
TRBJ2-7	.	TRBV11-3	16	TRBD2	CASRPIGASGNYEQYF	TGTGCCAGCAGACCGATCGGGGCTAGCGGAAACTACGAGCAGTACTTC
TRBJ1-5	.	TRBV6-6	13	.	CASRTGSNQPQHF	TGTGCCAGCCGCACAGGGAGCAATCAGCCCCAGCATTTT
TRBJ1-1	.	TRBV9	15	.	CASSVVGVGNTEAFF	TGTGCCAGCAGCGTAGTAGGGGTCGGGAACACTGAAGCTTTCTTT
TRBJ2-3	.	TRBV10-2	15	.	CASITSAGGTDTQYF	TGCGCCAGCATCACTTCCGCCGGGGGCACAGATACGCAGTATTTT
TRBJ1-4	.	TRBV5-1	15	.	CASSLIRGVGEKLFF	TGCGCCAGCAGCTTGATTCGGGGGGTCGGCGAAAAACTGTTTTTT
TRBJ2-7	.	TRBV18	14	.	CASSPSTDSYEQYF	TGTGCCAGCTCACCATCGACAGATTCCTACGAGCAGTACTTC
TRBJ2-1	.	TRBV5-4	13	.	CASSLSIVREEFF	TGTGCCAGCAGCTTGTCCATAGTCAGGGAGGAGTTCTTC
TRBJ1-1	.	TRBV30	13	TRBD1	CAWSGQGDAEAFF	TGTGCCTGGAGTGGACAGGGGGACGCTGAAGCTTTCTTT
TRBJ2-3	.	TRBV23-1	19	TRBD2	CASSQSRERLAGVADTQYF	TGCGCCAGCAGTCAATCTCGGGAACGTCTAGCGGGAGTAGCAGATACGCAGTATTTT
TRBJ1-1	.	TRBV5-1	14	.	CASSLQPENTEAFF	TGCGCCAGCAGCTTGCAACCAGAAAACACTGAAGCTTTCTTT
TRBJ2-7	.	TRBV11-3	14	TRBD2	CASSLGLATYEQYF	TGTGCCAGCAGCTTGGGACTAGCTACCTACGAGCAGTACTTC
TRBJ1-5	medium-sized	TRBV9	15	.	CASSVRTVSNQPQHF	TGTGCCAGCAGCGTACGGACAGTTAGCAATCAGCCCCAGCATTTT
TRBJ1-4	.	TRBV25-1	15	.	CASSPRGRANEKLFF	TGTGCCAGCAGTCCCAGGGGAAGGGCTAATGAAAAACTGTTTTTT
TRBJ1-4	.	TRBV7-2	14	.	CASSPLQGRGKLFF	TGTGCCAGCAGCCCCTTGCAGGGGAGGGGAAAACTGTTTTTT
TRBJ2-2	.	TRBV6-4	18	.	CASRRPTQGLLEAGELFF	TGTGCCAGCCGACGACCTACCCAAGGACTCCTCGAGGCCGGGGAGCTGTTTTTT
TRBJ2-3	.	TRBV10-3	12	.	CAISGGRDTQYF	TGTGCCATCAGTGGGGGGCGGGATACGCAGTATTTT
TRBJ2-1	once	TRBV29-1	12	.	CSSSTGYNEQFF	TGCAGCTCTTCCACAGGGTACAATGAGCAGTTCTTC
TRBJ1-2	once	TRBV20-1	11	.	CSAVALGGYTF	TGCAGTGCTGTAGCCCTGGGTGGCTACACCTTC
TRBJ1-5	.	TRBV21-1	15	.	CASSRAGGVDQPQHF	TGTGCCAGCAGCAGGGCAGGGGGCGTAGATCAGCCCCAGCATTTT
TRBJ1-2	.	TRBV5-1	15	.	CASSFDRTVNYGYTF	TGCGCCAGCAGCTTTGACAGGACGGTAAACTATGGCTACACCTTC
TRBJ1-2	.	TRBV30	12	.	CAWDRDNYGYTF	TGTGCCTGGGACAGAGATAACTATGGCTACACCTTC
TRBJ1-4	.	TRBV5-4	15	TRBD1	CASSLFRDSNEKLFF	TGTGCCAGCAGCTTGTTTCGGGACAGCAATGAAAAACTGTTTTTT
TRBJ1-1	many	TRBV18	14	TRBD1	CASSPQGANTEAFF	TGTGCCAGCTCACCACAGGGGGCGAACACTGAAGCTTTCTTT
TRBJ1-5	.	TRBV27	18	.	CASSRSTGRPNSNQPQHF	TGTGCCAGCAGTAGATCAACAGGGAGACCTAATAGCAATCAGCCCCAGCATTTT
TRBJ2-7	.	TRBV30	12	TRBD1	CAWRDRGDEQYF	TGTGCCTGGCGGGACAGGGGGGACGAGCAGTACTTC
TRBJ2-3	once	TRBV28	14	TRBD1	CASIPTGGADTQYF	TGTGCCAGCATCCCGACAGGGGGTGCGGATACGCAGTATTTT
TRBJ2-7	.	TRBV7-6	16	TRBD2	CASSSPGSGRAFEQYF	TGTGCCAGCAGCTCCCCGGGTAGCGGGAGGGCTTTCGAGCAGTACTTC
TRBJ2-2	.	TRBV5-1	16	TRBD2	CASSSIGREESGELFF	TGCGCCAGCAGCTCCATAGGGCGGGAGGAATCCGGGGAGCTGTTTTTT
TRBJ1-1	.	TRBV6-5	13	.	CASRTKGRTEAFF	TGTGCCAGCAGAACCAAAGGGAGGACTGAAGCTTTCTTT
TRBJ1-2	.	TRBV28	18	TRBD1	CASFTLGTGEYWYYGYTF	TGTGCCAGCTTCACCCTCGGGACAGGGGAGTATTGGTACTATGGCTACACCTTC
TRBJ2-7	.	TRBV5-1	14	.	CASSLGRGENEQYF	TGCGCCAGCAGCTTGGGCAGGGGGGAAAACGAGCAGTACTTC
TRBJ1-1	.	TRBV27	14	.	CASSLSPGYAEAFF	TGTGCCAGCAGTTTATCACCCGGGTACGCTGAAGCTTTCTTT